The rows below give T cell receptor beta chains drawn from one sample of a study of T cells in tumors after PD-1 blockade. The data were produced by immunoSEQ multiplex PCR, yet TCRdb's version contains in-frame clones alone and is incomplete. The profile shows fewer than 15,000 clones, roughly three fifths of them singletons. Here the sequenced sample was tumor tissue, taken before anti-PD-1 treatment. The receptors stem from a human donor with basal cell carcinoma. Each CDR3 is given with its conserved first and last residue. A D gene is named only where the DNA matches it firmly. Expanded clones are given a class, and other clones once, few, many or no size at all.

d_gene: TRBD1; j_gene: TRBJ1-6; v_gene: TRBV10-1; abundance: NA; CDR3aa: CASSEGGNGTVNSPLHF; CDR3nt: TGCGCCAGCAGTGAAGGGGGAAACGGGACAGTTAATTCACCCCTCCACTTT
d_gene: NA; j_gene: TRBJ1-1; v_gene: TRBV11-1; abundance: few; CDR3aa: CASSTGQSRTTEAFF; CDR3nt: TGTGCCAGCAGCACGGGACAAAGTAGGACCACTGAAGCTTTCTTT
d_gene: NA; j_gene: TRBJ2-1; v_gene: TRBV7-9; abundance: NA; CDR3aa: CASSPTYNEQFF; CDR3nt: TGTGCCAGCAGCCCTACGTACAATGAGCAGTTCTTC
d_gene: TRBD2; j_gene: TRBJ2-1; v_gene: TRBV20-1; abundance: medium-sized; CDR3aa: CSASLIAGGPLKGNEQFF; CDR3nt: TGCAGTGCTAGTTTAATAGCGGGGGGCCCATTGAAGGGCAATGAGCAGTTCTTC
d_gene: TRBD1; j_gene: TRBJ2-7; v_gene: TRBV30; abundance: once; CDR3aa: CAWSVRDRGIYEQYF; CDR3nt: TGTGCCTGGAGTGTACGGGACAGGGGGATCTACGAGCAGTACTTC
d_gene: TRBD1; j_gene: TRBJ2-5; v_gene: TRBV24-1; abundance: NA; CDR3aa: CATSRAGGIRETQYF; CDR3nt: TGTGCCACCAGTAGGGCAGGGGGCATCCGAGAGACCCAGTACTTC
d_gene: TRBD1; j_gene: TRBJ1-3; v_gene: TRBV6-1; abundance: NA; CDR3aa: CASSEDRGGNTIYF; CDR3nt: TGTGCCAGCAGTGAAGACAGGGGTGGAAACACCATATATTTT
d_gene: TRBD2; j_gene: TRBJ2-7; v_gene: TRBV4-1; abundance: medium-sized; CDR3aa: CASSIAISIPFGLAGSEYEQYF; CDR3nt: TGCGCCAGCAGCATTGCAATAAGCATCCCTTTTGGACTAGCGGGATCAGAATACGAGCAGTACTTC
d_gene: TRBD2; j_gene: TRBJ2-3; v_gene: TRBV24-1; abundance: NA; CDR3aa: CATSDNLREGQYF; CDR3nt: TGTGCCACCAGTGATAATTTACGGGAGGGCCAGTATTTT
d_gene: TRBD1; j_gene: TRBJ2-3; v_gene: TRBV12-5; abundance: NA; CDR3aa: CASGLGQGGDTQYF; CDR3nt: TGTGCTAGTGGTTTAGGACAGGGGGGAGATACGCAGTATTTT
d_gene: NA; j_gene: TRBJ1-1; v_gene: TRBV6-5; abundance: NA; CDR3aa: CATLKSSGNTEAFF; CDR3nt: TGTGCCACGTTGAAATCCTCAGGGAACACTGAAGCTTTCTTT
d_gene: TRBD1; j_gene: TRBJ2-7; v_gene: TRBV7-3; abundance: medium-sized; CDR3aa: CASSEGGQGVYEQYF; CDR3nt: TGTGCCAGCAGCGAAGGCGGACAGGGAGTCTACGAGCAGTACTTC
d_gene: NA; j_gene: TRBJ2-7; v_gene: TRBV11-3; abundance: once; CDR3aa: CASSLSRILTYEQYF; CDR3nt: TGTGCCAGCAGCTTAAGCCGTATATTAACCTACGAGCAGTACTTC
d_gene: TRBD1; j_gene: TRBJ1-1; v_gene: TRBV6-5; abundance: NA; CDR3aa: CASSLGQGFRTEAFF; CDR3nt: TGTGCCAGCAGTCTAGGACAGGGGTTTCGAACTGAAGCTTTCTTT
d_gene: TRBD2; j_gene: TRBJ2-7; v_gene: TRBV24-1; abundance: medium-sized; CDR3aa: CATSDFGTSGVYEQYF; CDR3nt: TGTGCCACCAGTGATTTCGGGACTAGCGGGGTTTACGAGCAGTACTTC
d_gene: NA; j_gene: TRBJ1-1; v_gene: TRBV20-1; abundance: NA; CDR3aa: CSASYREPEAFF; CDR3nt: TGCAGTGCTAGTTATAGGGAACCTGAAGCTTTCTTT
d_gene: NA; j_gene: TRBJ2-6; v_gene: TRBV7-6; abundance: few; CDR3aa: CASSLIGGSGANVLTF; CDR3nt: TGTGCCAGCAGCTTAATCGGAGGTTCTGGGGCCAACGTCCTGACTTTC
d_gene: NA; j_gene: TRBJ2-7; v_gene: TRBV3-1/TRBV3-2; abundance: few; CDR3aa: CASSQVLVGQHYEQYF; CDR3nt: TGTGCCAGCAGCCAAGTGCTGGTTGGACAGCACTACGAGCAGTACTTC
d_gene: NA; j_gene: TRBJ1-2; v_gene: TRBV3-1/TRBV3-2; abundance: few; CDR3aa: CASSPGRTYTF; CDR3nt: TGTGCCAGCAGCCCCGGGAGGACCTACACCTTC
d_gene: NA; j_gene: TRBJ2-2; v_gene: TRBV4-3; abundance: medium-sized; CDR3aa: CASSRGAGRLGTGELFF; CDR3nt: TGCGCCAGCAGCCGGGGGGCGGGGCGGCTAGGCACCGGGGAGCTGTTTTTT
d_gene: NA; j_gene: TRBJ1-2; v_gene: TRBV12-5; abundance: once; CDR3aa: CASGLGRGYTF; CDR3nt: TGTGCTAGTGGTTTGGGTCGAGGCTACACCTTC
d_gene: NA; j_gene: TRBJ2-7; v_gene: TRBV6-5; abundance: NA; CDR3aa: CASSYKVGEFYEQYF; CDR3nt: TGTGCCAGCAGTTACAAGGTGGGAGAGTTCTACGAGCAGTACTTC
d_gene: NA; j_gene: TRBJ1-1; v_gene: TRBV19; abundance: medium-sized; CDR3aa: CASSILGEYKSTEAFF; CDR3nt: TGTGCCAGTAGTATCCTAGGGGAGTATAAGAGCACTGAAGCTTTCTTT
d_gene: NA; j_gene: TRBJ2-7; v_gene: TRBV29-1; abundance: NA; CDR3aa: CSAKDGSYEQYF; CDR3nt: TGCAGCGCCAAGGACGGATCCTACGAGCAGTACTTC
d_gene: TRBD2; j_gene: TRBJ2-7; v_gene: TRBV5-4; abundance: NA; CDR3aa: CASSLGQRGAPYEQYF; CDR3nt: TGTGCCAGCAGCTTGGGCCAGCGGGGGGCACCCTACGAGCAGTACTTC
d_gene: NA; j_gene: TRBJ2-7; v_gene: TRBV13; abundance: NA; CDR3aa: CASSLGRGLGNEQYF; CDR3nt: TGTGCCAGCAGCTTGGGGAGGGGGCTCGGGAACGAGCAGTACTTC